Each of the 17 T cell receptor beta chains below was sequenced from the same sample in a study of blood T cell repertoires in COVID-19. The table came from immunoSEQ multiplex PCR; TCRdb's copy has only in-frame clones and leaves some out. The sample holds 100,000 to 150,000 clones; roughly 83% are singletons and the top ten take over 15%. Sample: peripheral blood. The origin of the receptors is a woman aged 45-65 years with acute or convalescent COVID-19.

CDR3 sequence (DNA): TGCGCCAGCAGTGAGTCGATTAGGGGTGAGCAGTTCTTC. This codes for CASSESIRGEQFF. The gene calls are TRBV10-2 and TRBJ2-1; weak D call: TRBD1 (5 bases). The V end lost 0 bases, the J end lost 9 bases, and 9 bases lay between the germline ends. There are 13 residues in the CDR3. Per germline, CDR1 WSHSY and CDR2 SAAADI.

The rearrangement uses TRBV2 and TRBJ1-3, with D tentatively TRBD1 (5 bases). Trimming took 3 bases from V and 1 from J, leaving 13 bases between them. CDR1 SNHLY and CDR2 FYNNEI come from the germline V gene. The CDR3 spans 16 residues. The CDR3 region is CASSEGGGVSGNTIYF. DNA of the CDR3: TGTGCCAGCAGTGAGGGCGGGGGAGTATCTGGAAACACCATATATTTT.

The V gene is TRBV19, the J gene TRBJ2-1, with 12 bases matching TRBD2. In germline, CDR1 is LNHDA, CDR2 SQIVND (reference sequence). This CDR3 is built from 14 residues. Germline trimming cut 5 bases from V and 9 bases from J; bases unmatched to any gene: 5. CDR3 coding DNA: TGTGCCAGTAGTTCTAGCGGGGGGGTTGGTGAGCAGTTCTTC. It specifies CASSSSGGVGEQFF. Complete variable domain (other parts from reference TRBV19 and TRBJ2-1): DGGITQSPKYLFRKEGQNVTLSCEQNLNHDAMYWYRQDPGQGLRLIYYSQIVNDFQKGDIAEGYSVSREKKESFPLTVTSAQKNPTAFYLCASSSSGGVGEQFFGPGTRLTVL.

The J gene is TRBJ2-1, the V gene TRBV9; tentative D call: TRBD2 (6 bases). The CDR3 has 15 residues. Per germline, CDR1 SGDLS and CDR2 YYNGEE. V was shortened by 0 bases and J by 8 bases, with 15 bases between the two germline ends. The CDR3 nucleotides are TGTGCCAGCAGCGTAGCTCGACTAGGAAGGGATGAGCAGTTCTTC. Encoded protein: CASSVARLGRDEQFF.

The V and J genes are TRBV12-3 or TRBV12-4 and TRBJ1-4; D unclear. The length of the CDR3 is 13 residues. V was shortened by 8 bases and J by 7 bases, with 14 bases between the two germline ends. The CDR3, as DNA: TGTGCCAGCGATGGAGGTGCTTCTGAAAAACTGTTTTTT. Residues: CASDGGASEKLFF.

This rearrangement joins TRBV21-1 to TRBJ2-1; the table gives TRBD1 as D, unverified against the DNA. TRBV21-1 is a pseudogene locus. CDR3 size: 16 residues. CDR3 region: CASSHTGDKAYNEQFF. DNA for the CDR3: TGTGCCAGCAGCCATACAGGGGATAAGGCCTACAATGAGCAGTTCTTC.

The CDR3 DNA sequence: TGTGCCAGCAGTCCCGGGACAGGGTTGGTTGAAAAACTGTTTTTT. It codes for CASSPGTGLVEKLFF. V is TRBV6-5 and J is TRBJ1-4, with 9 bases matching TRBD1. V dropped 5 bases and J dropped 7; count of bases not matched to a gene: 8. Germline V gene sequence: CDR1 MNHEY, CDR2 SVGAGI. The CDR3 is made up of 15 amino acids.

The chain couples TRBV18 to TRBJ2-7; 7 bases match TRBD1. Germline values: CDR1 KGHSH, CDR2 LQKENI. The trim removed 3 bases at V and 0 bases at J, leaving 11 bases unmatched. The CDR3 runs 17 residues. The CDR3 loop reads CASSPSMSTGSSYEQYF. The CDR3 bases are TGTGCCAGCTCACCGAGTATGTCGACAGGGAGCTCCTACGAGCAGTACTTC. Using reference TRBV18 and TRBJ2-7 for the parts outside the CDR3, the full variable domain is NAGVMQNPRHLVRRRGQEARLRCSPMKGHSHVYWYRQLPEEGLKFMVYLQKENIIDESGMPKERFSAEFPKEGPSILRIQQVVRGDSAAYFCASSPSMSTGSSYEQYFGPGTRLTVT.

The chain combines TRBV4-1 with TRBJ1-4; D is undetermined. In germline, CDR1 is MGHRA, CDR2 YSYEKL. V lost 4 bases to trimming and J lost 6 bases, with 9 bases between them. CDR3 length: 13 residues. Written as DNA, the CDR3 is TGCGCCAGCAGCCTAGTGGTGGATGAAAAACTGTTTTTT. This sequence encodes CASSLVVDEKLFF.

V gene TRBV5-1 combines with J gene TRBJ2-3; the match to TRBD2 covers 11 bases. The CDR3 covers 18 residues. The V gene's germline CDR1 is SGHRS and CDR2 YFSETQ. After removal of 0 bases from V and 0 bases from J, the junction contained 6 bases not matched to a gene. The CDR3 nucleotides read TGCGCCAGCAGCTTGGCCGCTAGCGGGGGGCCCAGCACAGATACGCAGTATTTT. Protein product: CASSLAASGGPSTDTQYF.

The CDR3 DNA sequence: TGTGCCAGCAGCTCTCAGACAAATTCACCCCTCCACTTT. Its protein product is CASSSQTNSPLHF. This chain uses TRBV3-1 (or the pseudogene TRBV3-2) with TRBJ1-6; D ambiguous. The germline gives CDR1 LGHDT, CDR2 YNNKEL (reference sequence). Trimming pared 5 bases from V and 7 bases from J, leaving 9 bases between. The CDR3 length is 13 residues.

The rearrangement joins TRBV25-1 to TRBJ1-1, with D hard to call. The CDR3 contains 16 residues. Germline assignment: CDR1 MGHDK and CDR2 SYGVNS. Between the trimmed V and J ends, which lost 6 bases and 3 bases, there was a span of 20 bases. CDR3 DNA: TGTGCCAGCAGCCCGGCCCTGGGCAGCGGGGACACTGAAGCTTTCTTT. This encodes CASSPALGSGDTEAFF.

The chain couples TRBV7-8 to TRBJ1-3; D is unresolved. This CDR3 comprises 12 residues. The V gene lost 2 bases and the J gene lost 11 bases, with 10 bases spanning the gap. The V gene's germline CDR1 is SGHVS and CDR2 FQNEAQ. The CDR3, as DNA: TGTGCCAGCAGCTTATTGGACGGGGCCATATATTTT. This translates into CASSLLDGAIYF.

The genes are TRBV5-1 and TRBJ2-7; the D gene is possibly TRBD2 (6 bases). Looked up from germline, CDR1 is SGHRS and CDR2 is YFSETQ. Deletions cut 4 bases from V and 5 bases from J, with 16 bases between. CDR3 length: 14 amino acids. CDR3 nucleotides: TGCGCCAGCAGCCCGGCGGGGAGTTACGACGAGCAGTACTTC. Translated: CASSPAGSYDEQYF.

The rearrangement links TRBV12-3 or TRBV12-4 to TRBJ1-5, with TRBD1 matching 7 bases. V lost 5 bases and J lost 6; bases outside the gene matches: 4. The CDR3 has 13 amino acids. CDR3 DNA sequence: TGTGCCAGCAGTAGACAGGGTGGTCAGCCCCAGCATTTT. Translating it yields CASSRQGGQPQHF.

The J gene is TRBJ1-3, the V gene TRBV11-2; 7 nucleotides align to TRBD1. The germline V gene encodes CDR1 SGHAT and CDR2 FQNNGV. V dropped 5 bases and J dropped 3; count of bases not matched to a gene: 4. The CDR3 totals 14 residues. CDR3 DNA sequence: TGTGCCAGCAGCCGGCAGGGGGGTGGAAACACCATATATTTT. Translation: CASSRQGGGNTIYF.

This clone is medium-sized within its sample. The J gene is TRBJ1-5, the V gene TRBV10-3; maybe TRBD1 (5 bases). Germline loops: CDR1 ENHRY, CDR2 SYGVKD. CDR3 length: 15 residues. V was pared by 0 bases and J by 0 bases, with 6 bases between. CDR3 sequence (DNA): TGTGCCATCAGTGAGTCGACAGATAGCAATCAGCCCCAGCATTTT. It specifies CAISESTDSNQPQHF.